One and the same sample provided the 15 T cell receptor beta chains below, sequenced in a study of Ad26.COV2.S vaccination and SARS-CoV-2 variants (dated by TCRdb to the early 2020s). Library preparation employed the immunoSEQ multiplex PCR assay. TCRdb limited this immuneACCESS table to in-frame rearrangements with V and J called. A share of clones is missing; checked studies link under half to unresolved V genes, and the rest is unexplained. In this sample the table shows approximately 250,000 clones, around 88% of which occur a single time. The ten biggest clones cover about 2.8% of the sample. Taken with the paper, the label for treatment or condition translates to: approximately 18 received Ad26.COV2.S at low or high dose, single or two shots; 5 received placebo; per-sample allocation not given. Repertoires of vaccine and placebo recipients were sequenced from samples taken on day 63 after the first injection.

Sequenced here: peripheral blood, sampled in a trial of Ad26.COV2.S vaccine versus placebo. All receptors derive from a person between 18 and 60 years old who received the Ad26.COV2.S COVID-19 vaccine or a placebo.

The genes are TRBV2 and TRBJ2-7, with 8 bases fitting TRBD2. The V gene's germline CDR1 is SNHLY and CDR2 FYNNEI. After removal of 6 bases from V and 6 bases from J, the junction contained 13 bases not matched to a gene. This CDR3 is 15 amino acids long. The CDR3 DNA is TGTGCCAGCAGACTGGAGGTAGCGGGATCGGGCGAGCAGTACGTC. Amino acids: CASRLEVAGSGEQYV.

This sequence joins TRBV4-1 and TRBJ1-2; D remains unclear. The germline V and J ends were trimmed by 0 bases and 8 bases, with 13 bases remaining between them. Germline V gene lookup returns CDR1 MGHRA and CDR2 YSYEKL. This CDR3 is built from 14 residues. The CDR3 loop reads CASSQESISSGYTF. The CDR3 DNA reads as TGCGCCAGCAGCCAAGAGAGCATCTCTTCCGGCTACACCTTC.

J is TRBJ1-6 and V is TRBV7-2; D is uncertain. Germline-derived CDR1 and CDR2 are SGHTA and FQGNSA. This CDR3 region has 11 residues. The V end was cut by 5 bases, the J end by 7 bases, with 3 bases between. The CDR3 is CASSLNSPLHF. The CDR3 bases are TGTGCCAGCAGCCTAAATTCACCCCTCCACTTT.

The chain employs TRBV7-2 and TRBJ2-7, with 12 bases lining up with TRBD2. The CDR3 is 17 amino acids. Looked up from germline, CDR1 is SGHTA and CDR2 is FQGNSA. The junction had 9 bases not matched to a gene; V was cut back by 2 bases and J by 4 bases. CDR3: CASSLYLGGLAGYEQYF. CDR3 nucleotide sequence: TGTGCCAGCAGCTTATATCTGGGGGGACTAGCGGGTTACGAGCAGTACTTC.

The chain carries TRBV19 and TRBJ2-2; 8 nucleotides match TRBD1. The V gene's germline CDR1 is LNHDA and CDR2 SQIVND (reference sequence). With 3 bases clipped from V and 8 bases from J, the junction kept 5 bases outside the gene matches. The CDR3 runs 14 residues. CDR3 sequence (DNA): TGTGCCAGTAGTATGGGGACAGGAGGGGGGGAGCTGTTTTTT. Amino acid sequence: CASSMGTGGGELFF.

The count of this clone is one. CDR3 sequence reads: CSANQGAEQYV. The DNA of the CDR3 is TGCAGTGCTAACCAGGGAGCCGAGCAGTACGTC. The V and J genes are TRBV20-1 and TRBJ2-7; perhaps D is TRBD1 or TRBD2 (5 bases each). V dropped 4 bases and J dropped 6 bases, with 10 bases sitting between them. The CDR3 extends over 11 amino acids. The germline V gene has CDR1 DFQATT and CDR2 SNEGSKA (reference sequence).

This chain connects TRBV30 to TRBJ2-1; D possibly corresponds to TRBD1 (5 bases). V lost 3 bases and J 1 base, leaving 19 bases between the germline ends. The CDR3 consists of 17 residues. Germline CDR1 is GTSNPN and CDR2 is SVGIG (reference sequence). Here the CDR3 reads CAWSRMTQGSSYNEQFF. The CDR3 DNA is TGTGCCTGGAGCCGGATGACTCAGGGTTCGTCCTACAATGAGCAGTTCTTC.

V and J are TRBV12-3 or TRBV12-4 and TRBJ2-3; D unresolved. Trimming cost V 7 bases and J 7 bases, with 12 bases left between them. The CDR3 is 12 residues long. The CDR3 is CASTPEENTQYF. The CDR3 DNA follows: TGTGCCAGCACCCCCGAGGAGAATACGCAGTATTTT.

This clone was recorded only once. V gene TRBV7-2 combines with J gene TRBJ1-3; D is ambiguous. The V and J ends lost 0 bases and 6 bases respectively, with 6 bases between them. There are 13 residues in the CDR3. Germline loops: CDR1 SGHTA, CDR2 FQGNSA. The CDR3 DNA reads as TGTGCCAGCAGCTTAGCCATAGAAAACACCATATATTTT. Its translation is CASSLAIENTIYF.

The chain joins TRBV7-2 to TRBJ2-3, with 14 bases lining up with TRBD2. With V trimmed by 6 bases and J by 0 bases, 8 bases remained unmatched. The CDR3 has 18 amino acids. CDR1 SGHTA and CDR2 FQGNSA come from the germline V gene. The CDR3 loop is CASSKGLAGAFSTDTQYF. As DNA, the CDR3 is TGTGCCAGCAGTAAGGGACTAGCGGGAGCCTTTAGCACAGATACGCAGTATTTT. Full variable domain (rest looked up from reference TRBV7-2 and TRBJ2-3): GAGVSQSPSNKVTEKGKDVELRCDPISGHTALYWYRQSLGQGLEFLIYFQGNSAPDKSGLPSDRFSAERTGGSVSTLTIQRTQQEDSAVYLCASSKGLAGAFSTDTQYFGPGTRLTVL.

The chain recombines TRBV19 with TRBJ1-2; TRBD1 might be the D (5 bases). From germline, CDR1 is LNHDA and CDR2 SQIVND (reference sequence). V lost 5 bases, J lost 4 bases, and 8 bases lay in between. This CDR3 is 12 amino acids long. CDR3 sequence: CASSGGVYGYTF. The DNA for the CDR3 is TGTGCCAGTAGTGGGGGAGTCTATGGCTACACCTTC. Full variable domain (remainder filled in from reference TRBV19 and TRBJ1-2): DGGITQSPKYLFRKEGQNVTLSCEQNLNHDAMYWYRQDPGQGLRLIYYSQIVNDFQKGDIAEGYSVSREKKESFPLTVTSAQKNPTAFYLCASSGGVYGYTFGSGTRLTVV.

In DNA form, the CDR3 reads TGTGCCAGTAGCGCCGGTCACGGGACAGGGGGCGACTATGGCTACACCTTC. Protein sequence: CASSAGHGTGGDYGYTF. This chain uses TRBV19 with TRBJ1-2; 12 bases line up with TRBD1. Trimming removed 6 bases from V and 3 bases from J; junction bases left unmatched: 11. The germline CDR1 and CDR2 sequences are LNHDA and SQIVND (reference sequence). The CDR3 covers 17 residues.

V and J are TRBV6-1 and TRBJ1-3; D is possibly TRBD1 (5 bases). From germline, CDR1 is MNHNS and CDR2 SASEGT. This CDR3 comprises 16 residues. V lost 2 bases and J 1 base, leaving 12 bases between the germline ends. The CDR3 region has the DNA TGTGCCAGCAGTGAACCTGGGGGTAGATCTGGAAACACCATATATTTT. Protein product: CASSEPGGRSGNTIYF.

The V gene is TRBV7-9, the J gene TRBJ2-2; TRBD2 might be the D (6 bases). The length of the CDR3 is 15 residues. Germline V CDR1 and CDR2: SEHNR, FQNEAQ (reference sequence). Trimming cost V 8 bases and J 4 bases, with 17 bases left between them. As DNA, the CDR3 is TGTGCCAGCGGCAGGTCGGGAGTGGGCACCGGGGAGCTGTTTTTT. Translated: CASGRSGVGTGELFF.

The chain carries TRBV7-2 and TRBJ1-1; maybe TRBD1 (6 bases). The V gene's germline CDR1 is SGHTA and CDR2 FQGNSA. This CDR3 spans 16 amino acids. V dropped 4 bases and J dropped 5 bases, with 20 bases sitting between them. CDR3 sequence (DNA): TGTGCCAGCAGCTGGATGGGGCCAATCCAGGGGACTGAAGCTTTCTTT. Protein product: CASSWMGPIQGTEAFF.